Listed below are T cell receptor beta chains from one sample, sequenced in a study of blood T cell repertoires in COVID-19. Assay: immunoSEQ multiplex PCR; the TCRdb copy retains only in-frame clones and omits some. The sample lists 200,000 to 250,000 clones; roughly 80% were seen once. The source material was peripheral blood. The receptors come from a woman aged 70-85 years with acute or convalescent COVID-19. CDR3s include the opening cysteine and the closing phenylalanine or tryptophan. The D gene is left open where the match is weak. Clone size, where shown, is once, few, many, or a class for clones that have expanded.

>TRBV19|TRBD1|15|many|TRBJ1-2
CASSGLPTGNYGYTF
TGTGCCAGTAGTGGTCTCCCGACAGGGAACTATGGCTACACCTTC
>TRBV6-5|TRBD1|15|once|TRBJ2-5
CASRRDRGDQETQYF
TGTGCCAGCAGGAGGGACAGGGGGGACCAAGAGACCCAGTACTTC
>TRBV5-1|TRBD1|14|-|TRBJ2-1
CASSRPTGNNEQFF
TGCGCCAGCAGCCGGCCGACAGGGAACAATGAGCAGTTCTTC
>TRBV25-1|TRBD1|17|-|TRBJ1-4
CASSDPSGGPTNEKLFF
TGTGCCAGCAGTGATCCGTCAGGGGGGCCAACTAATGAAAAACTGTTTTTT
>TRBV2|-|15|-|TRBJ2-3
CASFGGLGFEDTQYF
TGTGCCAGCTTTGGTGGACTCGGGTTCGAAGATACGCAGTATTTT
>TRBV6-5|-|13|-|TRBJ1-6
CASRGRYNSPLHF
TGTGCCAGCAGGGGCCGGTATAATTCACCCCTCCACTTT
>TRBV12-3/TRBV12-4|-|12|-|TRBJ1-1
CASSLLGTEAFF
TGTGCCAGCAGTTTACTTGGGACAGAAGCTTTCTTT
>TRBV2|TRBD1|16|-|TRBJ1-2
CASSFDRGSYLDGYTF
TGTGCCAGCAGTTTCGACAGGGGGTCCTATTTAGATGGCTACACCTTC
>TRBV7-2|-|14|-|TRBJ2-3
CASSIRLLTDTQYF
TGTGCCAGCAGCATCAGGTTACTCACAGATACGCAGTATTTT
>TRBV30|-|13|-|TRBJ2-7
CACIRDNSYEQYF
TGTGCCTGCATCCGGGACAATTCCTACGAGCAGTACTTC
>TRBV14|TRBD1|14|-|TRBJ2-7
CASSLQGATYEQYF
TGTGCCAGCAGCCTACAGGGGGCAACCTACGAGCAGTACTTC
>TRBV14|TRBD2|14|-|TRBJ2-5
CASSRLAGGQTQYF
TGTGCCAGCAGCCGACTAGCGGGGGGGCAGACCCAGTACTTC
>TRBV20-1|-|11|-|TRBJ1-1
CSAALNTEAFF
TGCAGTGCCGCACTCAACACTGAAGCTTTCTTT
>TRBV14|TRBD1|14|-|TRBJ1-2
CASSPRTGGYGYTF
TGTGCCAGCAGCCCCCGGACAGGAGGCTATGGCTACACCTTC
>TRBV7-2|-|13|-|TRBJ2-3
CASSQNFPDTQYF
TGTGCCAGCAGCCAGAATTTTCCAGATACGCAGTATTTT
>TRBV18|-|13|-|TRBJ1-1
CASSPKSNTEAFF
TGTGCCAGCTCACCCAAATCGAACACTGAAGCTTTCTTT
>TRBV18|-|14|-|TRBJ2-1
CASSPEPESPGEFF
TGTGCCAGCTCACCTGAACCAGAGTCCCCCGGGGAGTTCTTC
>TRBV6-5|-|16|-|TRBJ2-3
CASSSRSGSSTDTQYF
TGTGCCAGCAGTTCTCGAAGCGGAAGTAGCACAGATACGCAGTATTTT
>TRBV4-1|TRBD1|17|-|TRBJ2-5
CASSHDLGTGSRETQYF
TGCGCCAGCAGCCATGATCTTGGGACAGGGAGCAGGGAGACCCAGTACTTC
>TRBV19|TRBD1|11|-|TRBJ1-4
CARTGNEKLFF
TGTGCCAGGACAGGGAATGAAAAACTGTTTTTT
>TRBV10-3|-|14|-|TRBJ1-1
CAISEGTSGTEAFF
TGTGCCATCAGTGAAGGTACCAGCGGCACTGAAGCTTTCTTT
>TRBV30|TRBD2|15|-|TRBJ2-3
CAWSVLAGGRYTQYF
TGTGCCTGGAGTGTACTCGCGGGGGGGCGATATACGCAGTATTTT